The 26 T cell receptor beta chains below come from one sample, sequenced in a study of beta chain features in type 1 diabetes. Their antigens are not known. Study conclusions and caveats: Shortening of TCRB CDR3s, moderate but significant, appeared in all four CD4+ subsets of Type 1 diabetes patients.

Every isolated RNA sample was fully reverse transcribed, so sequencing captured expressed TCRB transcripts. Using immunoSEQ multiplex PCR, the repertoire was profiled, and TCRdb retains in-frame clones only, with some absent. The table lists approximately 270,000 clones, roughly an eighth of them singletons. Sequencing used naive CD4+ T cells from blood. The receptors here all came from a man under 40 with type 1 diabetes.

This clone was detected only a few times. The rearrangement joins TRBV4-2 to TRBJ1-5, with 7 bases identical to TRBD1. Germline-derived CDR1 and CDR2 are LGHNA and YNFKEQ. CDR3 length: 15 amino acids. V dropped 3 bases and J dropped 4; count of bases not matched to a gene: 6. The CDR3 loop is CASSQGDRQNQPQHF. Written as DNA, the CDR3 is TGTGCCAGCAGCCAGGGGGACAGACAAAATCAGCCCCAGCATTTT.

There are a few counts of this clone. This rearrangement joins TRBV7-9 to TRBJ2-5; D unresolved. The CDR3 is 15 amino acids. Trimming left V 3 bases short and J 0 bases short, with 11 bases between. Germline CDR1 SEHNR, CDR2 FQNEAQ (reference sequence). The CDR3 here is CASSLVEADQETQYF. For the CDR3, the DNA is TGTGCCAGCAGCTTGGTCGAGGCAGACCAAGAGACCCAGTACTTC.

The chain couples TRBV13 to TRBJ2-2; D may be TRBD2 (5 bases). The V end was cut by 5 bases, the J end by 6 bases, with 19 bases between. The germline CDR1 and CDR2 sequences are PRHDT and FYEKMQ (reference sequence). The length of the CDR3 is 16 residues. CDR3 region: CASSVRRDTSAGELFF. The CDR3, as DNA: TGTGCCAGCAGCGTGAGACGGGATACTAGTGCCGGGGAGCTGTTTTTT.

The chain combines TRBV18 with TRBJ2-1; 9 nucleotides match TRBD2. Looked up from germline, CDR1 is KGHSH and CDR2 is LQKENI. CDR3 length: 14 amino acids. After removal of 3 bases from V and 8 bases from J, the junction contained 5 bases not matched to a gene. The CDR3 protein is CASSPGLATHEQFF. The DNA of the CDR3 is TGTGCCAGCTCACCGGGACTAGCCACCCATGAGCAGTTCTTC.

The CDR3 DNA reads as TGTGCCAGCAGTCAGACGGGGGGAGAAGGGGACTATGGCTACACCTTC. Its translation: CASSQTGGEGDYGYTF. This chain connects TRBV4-2 to TRBJ1-2; weak D call: TRBD1 (5 bases). V lost 6 bases and J lost 3, with 20 bases in between. The germline V gene has CDR1 LGHNA and CDR2 YNFKEQ. CDR3 length: 16 residues.

This clone was seen a few times. This rearrangement joins TRBV9 to TRBJ1-1; D is unresolved. From germline, CDR1 is SGDLS and CDR2 YYNGEE. Trimming pared 0 bases from V and 1 base from J, leaving 7 bases between. This CDR3 is built from 14 residues. CDR3 DNA: TGTGCCAGCAGCGTAGGGCAGAAGAACACTGAAGCTTTCTTT. This translates into CASSVGQKNTEAFF.

This clone was detected a few times. The sample has other DNA sequences that encode this CDR3 too. The chain is built from TRBV28 and TRBJ1-1; 9 bases match TRBD1. Germline lookup yields CDR1 MDHEN and CDR2 SYDVKM. The J segment lost 3 bases and the V segment lost 6 bases, leaving 5 bases of the junction unmatched. This CDR3 comprises 14 residues. The CDR3 region is CASSPGQGHTEAFF. The CDR3 region has the DNA TGTGCCAGCAGCCCTGGACAGGGGCACACTGAAGCTTTCTTT.

The chain joins TRBV5-1 to TRBJ2-7, with D possibly TRBD2 on 8 matching bases. The CDR3 consists of 14 residues. Germline V gives CDR1 SGHRS, CDR2 YFSETQ. Deletions cut 3 bases from V and 6 bases from J, with 16 bases between. The CDR3 region has the DNA TGCGCCAGCAGCTCCGGACAGGCGGGGGGCGAGCAGTACTTC. Its translation: CASSSGQAGGEQYF.

This clone was seen a handful of times. The J gene is TRBJ2-5, the V gene TRBV6-1; 10 bases fit TRBD1. V lost 6 bases to trimming and J lost 6 bases; unmatched junction nucleotides: 10. This CDR3 spans 15 amino acids. Germline CDR1 MNHNS, CDR2 SASEGT. This CDR3 is CASSREPGQGQTQYF. CDR3 bases: TGTGCCAGCAGCCGAGAACCGGGACAGGGGCAGACCCAGTACTTC.

This clone has only a few counts. V is TRBV2 and J is TRBJ2-2; D might be TRBD1 (6 bases). Germline lookup yields CDR1 SNHLY and CDR2 FYNNEI. Trimming stripped 7 bases from V and 2 bases from J, with 14 bases between. This CDR3 region has 15 residues. In nucleotides, the CDR3 is TGTGCCAGCAACCCCATGACAGGAAACACCGGGGAGCTGTTTTTT. Encoded protein: CASNPMTGNTGELFF.

This clone has more than one count but fewer than ten. The chain recombines TRBV11-2 with TRBJ2-1, with unresolved D. Trimming removed 1 base at V and 10 bases at J, with 5 bases between. The germline CDR1 and CDR2 sequences are SGHAT and FQNNGV. The length of the CDR3 is 11 residues. This CDR3 is CASSLAREQFF. CDR3 in DNA: TGTGCCAGCAGCTTAGCGAGAGAGCAGTTCTTC.

V gene TRBV4-3 combines with J gene TRBJ2-7, with a tentative D call TRBD1 (6 bases). Per the germline V gene, CDR1 is LGHNA and CDR2 is YSLEER. V was cut by 3 bases and J by 2 bases, with 14 bases left in between. This CDR3 contains 15 residues. CDR3: CASSHRTVNPYEQYF. The CDR3 DNA reads as TGCGCCAGCAGCCACCGGACAGTTAATCCCTACGAGCAGTACTTC.

The V gene is TRBV5-6, the J gene TRBJ2-6; D gene unclear. Trimming removed 4 bases at V and 0 bases at J, with 8 bases between. Germline CDR1 SGHDT, CDR2 YYEEEE. This CDR3 region has 15 residues. This chain's CDR3 is CASSPLVSGANVLTF. The CDR3 DNA reads as TGTGCCAGCAGCCCCTTAGTCTCTGGGGCCAACGTCCTGACTTTC.

This clone has a handful of counts. This chain joins TRBV28 and TRBJ1-2; TRBD1 is a possible D gene (6 bases). V was shortened by 3 bases and J by 5 bases, with 16 bases between the two germline ends. The CDR3 covers 15 residues. Germline V gene sequence: CDR1 MDHEN, CDR2 SYDVKM. Written as DNA, the CDR3 is TGTGCCAGCAGTTTCGATCAGGGGATTGATTATGGCTACACCTTC. It codes for CASSFDQGIDYGYTF.

The V call is TRBV27, the J call TRBJ2-7, with TRBD2 matching 11 bases. The CDR3 is made up of 16 amino acids. Germline values: CDR1 MNHEY, CDR2 SMNVEV (reference sequence). V dropped 3 bases and J dropped 4; count of bases not matched to a gene: 8. The CDR3 DNA reads as TGTGCCAGCAGTTTTATGTCTAGCGGGAGGAGGTACGAGCAGTACTTC. Amino acid sequence: CASSFMSSGRRYEQYF.

The V gene is TRBV2, the J gene TRBJ1-1, with D maybe TRBD1 (5 bases). The germline V and J ends were trimmed by 5 bases and 10 bases, with 20 bases remaining between them. Germline loops: CDR1 SNHLY, CDR2 FYNNEI. The CDR3 has 14 amino acids. CDR3 DNA: TGTGCCAGCAGTCCCGCGGGACGGATCGAGGGAGCTTTCTTT. It translates to CASSPAGRIEGAFF.

The rearrangement links TRBV7-2 to TRBJ2-1, with 10 positions matching TRBD1. After removal of 5 bases from V and 5 bases from J, the junction contained 6 bases not matched to a gene. The CDR3 sequence is 15 residues long. CDR1 is SGHTA, CDR2 FQGNSA, per germline. The CDR3, as DNA: TGTGCCAGCAGCCTTGACAGGGGGCCGGACAATGAGCAGTTCTTC. Its protein product is CASSLDRGPDNEQFF. Looking up the rest from reference TRBV7-2 and TRBJ2-1 gives the full variable domain: GAGVSQSPSNKVTEKGKDVELRCDPISGHTALYWYRQSLGQGLEFLIYFQGNSAPDKSGLPSDRFSAERTGGSVSTLTIQRTQQEDSAVYLCASSLDRGPDNEQFFGPGTRLTVL.

The chain carries TRBV18 and TRBJ2-1; 8 nucleotides agree with TRBD2. The ends lost 4 bases at V and 12 bases at J; junction bases unmatched: 14. Per germline, CDR1 KGHSH and CDR2 LQKENI. The CDR3 has 15 amino acids. The CDR3 region has the DNA TGTGCCAGCTCACGAGCAACGCTGGGACTAGGGATGCAGTTCTTC. It encodes CASSRATLGLGMQFF.

This clone showed up just a few times. The chain is built from TRBV29-1 and TRBJ1-1; D gene uncertain. Germline V CDR1 and CDR2: SQVTM, ANQGSEA. The CDR3 covers 14 residues. The V end lost 7 bases, the J end lost 0 bases, and 15 bases lay between the germline ends. CDR3 coding DNA: TGCAGCGCCTCAAACTCCCCTGTGAACACTGAAGCTTTCTTT. Its translation is CSASNSPVNTEAFF.

The J gene is TRBJ2-7, the V gene TRBV4-2; D call uncertain. This CDR3 has 14 residues. CDR1 is LGHNA and CDR2 is YNFKEQ in the germline V gene. Between the trimmed V and J ends, which lost 4 bases and 3 bases, there was a span of 13 bases. As DNA, the CDR3 is TGTGCCAGCAGCCCCCGAAGTAGTGGCTACGAGCAGTACTTC. As protein: CASSPRSSGYEQYF.

The chain combines TRBV29-1 with TRBJ1-2; no reliable D call. The CDR3 is 12 residues long. Germline-derived CDR1 and CDR2 are SQVTM and ANQGSEA. V lost 5 bases to trimming and J lost 4 bases, with 11 bases between them. In nucleotides, the CDR3 is TGCAGCGTTAACGACGGCGGCTATGGCTACACCTTC. Encoded protein: CSVNDGGYGYTF. Full variable domain (rest looked up from reference TRBV29-1 and TRBJ1-2): SAVISQKPSRDICQRGTSLTIQCQVDSQVTMMFWYRQQPGQSLTLIATANQGSEATYESGFVIDKFPISRPNLTFSTLTVSNMSPEDSSIYLCSVNDGGYGYTFGSGTRLTVV.

The chain joins TRBV2 to TRBJ1-4; D remains unclear. The CDR3 is made up of 11 amino acids. Germline CDR1 is SNHLY and CDR2 is FYNNEI. V lost 2 bases, J lost 11 bases, and 6 bases lay in between. CDR3 protein: CASSEYGKLFF. For the CDR3, the DNA is TGTGCCAGCAGTGAATACGGGAAACTGTTTTTT.

Of note for this clone: Other DNA sequences within the sample encode an identical CDR3. The chain uses TRBV2 and TRBJ1-5; 7 bases map to TRBD1. Germline V gene data show CDR1 as SNHLY and CDR2 as FYNNEI. The V gene end was trimmed by 2 bases and the J gene end by 6 bases; junction bases not matched to a gene: 4. This CDR3 has 14 residues. The DNA of the CDR3 is TGTGCCAGCAGTGAAACCAGGGGGAGTCAGCCCCAGCATTTT. Amino acids: CASSETRGSQPQHF.

This clone was observed a few times. The chain employs TRBV20-1 and TRBJ1-4, with D hard to call. The germline CDR1 and CDR2 sequences are DFQATT and SNEGSKA (reference sequence). This CDR3 is 11 amino acids long. The V and J ends lost 6 bases and 5 bases respectively, with 7 bases between them. The CDR3 region is CSARENEKLFF. In nucleotides, the CDR3 is TGCAGTGCCCGGGAGAATGAAAAACTGTTTTTT.

This clone was found a few times. J is TRBJ2-1 and V is TRBV9; 13 bases align to TRBD2. The CDR3 is made up of 18 amino acids. Germline V gene lookup returns CDR1 SGDLS and CDR2 YYNGEE. The V gene end was trimmed by 4 bases and the J gene end by 0 bases; junction bases not matched to a gene: 7. The CDR3 coding sequence is TGTGCCAGCAGCTTTAGACTAGCGGGGGGATCCTCCTACAATGAGCAGTTCTTC. As protein: CASSFRLAGGSSYNEQFF.

Ten or more counts support this clone. The rearrangement joins TRBV4-3 to TRBJ2-5, with 8 bases aligning to TRBD1. CDR1 LGHNA and CDR2 YSLEER come from the germline V gene. After removal of 1 base from V and 0 bases from J, the junction contained 1 base not matched to a gene. This CDR3 contains 15 residues. CDR3 coding DNA: TGCGCCAGCAGCCAAGGGACAGGGTACCAAGAGACCCAGTACTTC. Its protein product is CASSQGTGYQETQYF.